This T cell receptor beta chain derives from a study of T cells in localized non-small cell lung cancer. Study results and caveats: Uninvolved adjacent lung had more T cell clonality than any other tissue, topping tumor. Only one tumor region went through sequencing, so heterogeneity may still be there. Out of the top 100 tumor clones, a median approximately 57 were seen in adjacent lung.

Clones were sequenced by immunoSEQ multiplex PCR, and TCRdb holds only the in-frame ones, with some missing. This table has 35,000 to 40,000 clones, 80% to 90% appearing once. A word on this clone: The antigen remains undetermined.

The CDR3 runs to 16 residues. CDR1 SGHRS and CDR2 YFSETQ come from the germline V gene. The ends were cut back, 0 bases at V and 0 bases at J, with 12 bases in the middle. The clonotype was recovered from a woman aged 40 to 75 with stage I lung adenocarcinoma. The starting material was peripheral blood, obtained before any cancer treatment. The chain carries TRBV5-1 and TRBJ2-5; D is undetermined. CDR3 region: CASSLEGLGYQETQYF. CDR3 DNA sequence: TGCGCCAGCAGCTTGGAAGGCTTGGGGTACCAAGAGACCCAGTACTTC.